One sample yielded the 20 T cell receptor beta chains listed below, sequenced in a study of breast tumors, draining lymph nodes, adjacent tissues. TCRdb used MiXCR to reprocess the multiplex PCR reads, holding one entry per CDR3 protein. The data contain over 35,000 distinct CDR3 sequences, 35% to 40% of them singletons. Sequences were obtained from breast tumor tissue. These receptors came from a female donor with breast cancer. Some clones in this sample may be carry-over from other donors' samples.

The chain combines TRBV7-2 with TRBJ2-5, with D perhaps matching TRBD2 (6 bases). CDR1 and CDR2 from the germline V gene are SGHTA and FQGNSA. The CDR3 totals 14 residues. Between the trimmed V and J ends, which lost 5 bases and 4 bases, there was a span of 14 bases. CDR3 nucleotide sequence: TGTGCCAGCAGCCTGGGGGGAGGACGAGAGACCCAGTACTTC. Translated, it gives CASSLGGGRETQYF.

To note about this clonotype: This may be a read error, as it is one base from a much larger clone. The genes are TRBV6-2 or TRBV6-3 and TRBJ2-3, with D maybe TRBD1 (5 bases). The CDR3 runs 12 residues. Germline V CDR1 and CDR2: MNHEY, SVGEGT. The CDR3 sequence: CASSWGTDTRYF. The CDR3, as DNA: TGTGCCAGCAGTTGGGGCACAGATACGCGGTATTTT.

The rearrangement joins TRBV12-5 to TRBJ2-3; a weak D match, TRBD1 (6 bases). The CDR3 consists of 14 residues. From germline, CDR1 is LGHNT and CDR2 FRNRAP. V dropped 1 base and J dropped 1 base, with 6 bases sitting between them. The DNA for the CDR3 is TGTGCTAGTGGTTTGGGACAGGGCACAGATACGCAGTATTTT. Protein sequence: CASGLGQGTDTQYF.

This clonotype was picked up many times. This chain connects TRBV5-4 to TRBJ2-3, with D maybe TRBD1 (5 bases). This CDR3 region has 15 residues. V dropped 3 bases and J dropped 0 bases, with 11 bases sitting between them. CDR1 and CDR2 from the germline V gene are SGHNT and YYREEE (reference sequence). CDR3 sequence: CASSSSKGSTDTQYF. The CDR3 DNA is TGTGCCAGCAGCTCAAGTAAGGGGAGCACAGATACGCAGTATTTT.

The chain has TRBV2 and TRBJ1-2; TRBD1 agrees at 7 bases. Looked up from germline, CDR1 is SNHLY and CDR2 is FYNNEI. The CDR3 is made up of 14 amino acids. V was clipped by 8 bases and J by 4 bases; unmatched bases: 10. CDR3 amino acids: CASYWTGRTYGYTF. CDR3 bases: TGTGCCAGCTATTGGACAGGCAGAACCTATGGCTACACCTTC.

Concerning this clonotype itself: This likely comes from a read error, as the CDR3 has no conserved phenylalanine or tryptophan at its end. The chain employs TRBV14 and TRBJ2-5; D is unclear. Trimming took off 2 bases at V and 2 bases at J, with 0 bases between the two ends. The CDR3 has 11 amino acids. Germline V gene data show CDR1 as SGHDN and CDR2 as FVKESK. The CDR3 protein is CASSQQETQYL. The CDR3 DNA reads as TGTGCCAGCAGCCAACAAGAGACCCAGTACCTC.

This rearrangement joins TRBV27 to TRBJ2-5; 10 bases line up with TRBD1. The length of the CDR3 is 15 residues. Germline V lookup: CDR1 MNHEY, CDR2 SMNVEV (reference sequence). Trimming cost V 5 bases and J 5 bases; bases outside gene matches: 8. The CDR3 loop reads CASSADRGPLETQYF. In nucleotides, the CDR3 is TGTGCCAGCAGTGCAGACAGGGGGCCCTTGGAGACCCAGTACTTC.

This clonotype has a count of ten or more. The genes are TRBV11-2 and TRBJ2-5, with TRBD2 matching 9 bases. The CDR3 loop spans 14 amino acids. Germline V gene sequence: CDR1 SGHAT, CDR2 FQNNGV. Trimming took 5 bases from V and 1 from J; bases not matched to a gene: 2. The CDR3 DNA reads as TGTGCCAGCAGCCGACTAGCGGCCCAAGAGACCCAGTACTTC. Translated: CASSRLAAQETQYF.

This chain joins TRBV29-1 and TRBJ2-5; 8 nucleotides agree with TRBD2. The ends lost 5 bases at V and 6 bases at J; junction bases unmatched: 11. The CDR3 consists of 14 residues. Germline-derived CDR1 and CDR2 are SQVTM and ANQGSEA. CDR3 in DNA: TGCAGCGTTATCGAACTAGCGGAAGGAAAGACCCAGTACTTC. It translates to CSVIELAEGKTQYF.

Worth noting for this clonotype: A read error may produce the germline difference seen at one junction end. This chain connects TRBV6-2 or TRBV6-3 to TRBJ2-2; 13 bases align to TRBD2. CDR1 is MNHEY, CDR2 SVGEGT, per germline. This CDR3 is 17 amino acids long. The CDR3 DNA reads as TGTGCCAGCCTTATGGGACTAGCGGGACTAAACACCGGGGGGCTGTTTTTT. This sequence encodes CASLMGLAGLNTGGLFF.

The chain carries TRBV2 and TRBJ2-7; D uncertain. Trimming stripped 2 bases from V and 1 base from J, with 12 bases between. The CDR3 covers 15 residues. The germline V gene encodes CDR1 SNHLY and CDR2 FYNNEI. The CDR3 DNA is TGTGCCAGCAGTGAATCGACGCGTGGGTCCTACGAGCAGTACTTC. This codes for CASSESTRGSYEQYF.

This clonotype showed up many times. The CDR3 spells CASSGHTGSGYTF. The CDR3 bases are TGTGCCAGCAGCGGGCACACCGGGTCGGGCTACACCTTC. The gene calls are TRBV9 and TRBJ1-2, with no clear D. Germline assignment: CDR1 SGDLS and CDR2 YYNGEE. Trimming stripped 3 bases from V and 8 bases from J, with 14 bases between. The CDR3 has 13 amino acids.

Only a few counts were recorded for this clonotype. The chain links TRBV4-2 to TRBJ2-3; TRBD2 matches at 10 bases. Germline CDR1 and CDR2: LGHNA and YNFKEQ. The CDR3 has 19 amino acids. Unmatched junction bases numbered 14, after V lost 0 bases and J lost 5 bases. The CDR3 coding sequence is TGTGCCAGCAGCCAAGAACGAAGTCAACTAGCGGGAAGGAGAGATACGCAGTATTTT. It translates to CASSQERSQLAGRRDTQYF.

This clonotype has a count of ten or more. The rearrangement joins TRBV11-3 to TRBJ2-5, with no clear D. Germline loops: CDR1 SGHNT, CDR2 YENEEA. Trimming cost V 4 bases and J 1 base, with 10 bases left between them. This CDR3 contains 14 residues. CDR3 DNA: TGTGCCAGCAGCTACGGAACAGCCCAAGAGACCCAGTACTTC. Translating it yields CASSYGTAQETQYF.

The CDR3 loop is CSAQLAGGRYDEQFF. The CDR3 DNA sequence: TGCAGTGCTCAATTGGCGGGGGGGCGGTACGATGAGCAGTTCTTC. The gene calls are TRBV20-1 and TRBJ2-1; 9 bases fit TRBD2. The length of the CDR3 is 15 residues. The germline CDR1 and CDR2 sequences are DFQATT and SNEGSKA (reference sequence). The V and J ends lost 5 bases and 8 bases, in that order; junction bases with no gene match: 13.

This clonotype appeared many times. The chain uses TRBV25-1 and TRBJ1-6, with D uncertain. The V gene lost 1 base and the J gene lost 7 bases, with 5 bases spanning the gap. The CDR3 length is 13 residues. The V gene's germline CDR1 is MGHDK and CDR2 SYGVNS. CDR3 in DNA: TGTGCCAGCAGTGAATTGGAGAATTCACCCCTCCACTTT. Its translation: CASSELENSPLHF.

This clonotype is medium-sized by share. CDR3 sequence reads: CAISESWTGTYTQYF. CDR3 in DNA: TGTGCCATCAGTGAGTCGTGGACAGGGACGTATACGCAGTATTTT. This chain joins TRBV10-3 and TRBJ2-3; 8 nucleotides match TRBD1. Germline V lookup: CDR1 ENHRY, CDR2 SYGVKD. Unmatched junction bases numbered 6, after V lost 0 bases and J lost 7 bases. The CDR3 has 15 residues.

The rearrangement uses TRBV7-2 and TRBJ1-2; 10 bases map to TRBD1. CDR1 is SGHTA, CDR2 FQGNSA, per germline. The length of the CDR3 is 16 residues. The ends lost 4 bases at V and 4 bases at J; junction bases unmatched: 9. DNA for the CDR3: TGTGCCAGCAGCTCATCCGGAGGACAGGGGGGCTATGGCTACACCTTC. The encoded protein is CASSSSGGQGGYGYTF.

A remark on this clonotype: A much larger clone differs by one base, so this may be a read error. J is TRBJ2-1 and V is TRBV4-2, with 10 nucleotides matching TRBD2. V lost 11 bases and J lost 4; bases outside the gene matches: 11. Germline V gene lookup returns CDR1 LGHNA and CDR2 YNFKEQ. The CDR3 is made up of 15 amino acids. The DNA for the CDR3 is TGTGCCGGCAAAAAAGCGGGAGGGCCTTACAATGAGCAGTTCTTC. Translating gives CAGKKAGGPYNEQFF.

This clonotype appeared many times. This chain links TRBV12-3 or TRBV12-4 with TRBJ1-2; maybe TRBD1 (5 bases). The CDR3 is 13 amino acids. V shed 6 bases and J shed 1 base, with 9 bases lying between them. The CDR3 region has the DNA TGTGCCAGCAGCCCGGGACTTAACTATGGCTACACCTTC. The encoded protein is CASSPGLNYGYTF.